The 2 T cell receptor beta chains below were found in one sample sequenced in a study of response to subunit inactivated influenza vaccine. TCRdb analysed the RT-PCR reads with MiXCR anew, one entry per CDR3 protein. The sample holds some 190,000 distinct CDR3 sequences, approximately 14% seen once. Sequenced here: CD8+ T cells sorted from PBMCs, sampled roughly 5 days after vaccination. The receptors were gathered from a man aged 45-60 years who received an inactivated influenza vaccine.

This clonotype has more than one count but fewer than ten. The rearrangement links TRBV5-6 to TRBJ2-6, with 7 bases identical to TRBD1. Trimming cost V 4 bases and J 2 bases; bases outside gene matches: 15. From germline, CDR1 is SGHDT and CDR2 YYEEEE. The length of the CDR3 is 19 residues. The CDR3 region has the DNA TGTGCCAGCAGCCCGACCGGGACAGCCTCCCAGGCTGGGGCCAACGTCCTGACTTTC. This encodes CASSPTGTASQAGANVLTF.

This chain connects TRBV4-3 to TRBJ1-1; D not resolved. V lost 0 bases to trimming and J lost 4 bases, with 9 bases between them. The CDR3 contains 14 residues. The V gene's germline CDR1 is LGHNA and CDR2 YSLEER. CDR3 bases: TGCGCCAGCAGCCAAGATCTTTGGGGCACTGAAGCTTTCTTT. Encoded protein: CASSQDLWGTEAFF.